This entry describes one TCR beta chain. At least ten counts were recorded for this clonotype. Its antigen remains undetermined. No base qualities exist here, and no much larger clone lies one base off it. cDNA was synthesized by template-switch 5'RACE using a primer with a 10-nucleotide random unique molecular identifier that tagged each TCR transcript. Every sequencing run yielded over 170 million TCR-beta sequences covering 15-18 subjects. The RNeasy kit was used to extract total RNA. The KAPA Real-time Library Amplification kit was used to amplify TCR-beta VDJ regions with primers for the TCR constant region and the 5'RACE anchor. A first PCR added sample indexes and Illumina adaptors, after which a second PCR increased the library yield. After purification with Ampure beads, the TCR product of roughly 650 bp was size-selected on a 2% E-gel SizeSelection system. Before pooling, library quality was assessed on a Bioanalyzer, concentration was determined with Qubit, and library quantification was performed with the Kapa Library Quantification kit. An Illumina HiSeq 2500 was used to sequence the libraries paired-end at 2 x 150 bp. To increase sequence diversity, roughly 24-31% phiX was spiked into each library pool. The original pipeline was this. The UMI-based MiGEC pipeline processed quality-filtered reads and removed over 90% of raw TCR sequences during error correction. IMGT germline references were used for alignment of VDJ genes, and clonotypes were defined by a unique CDR3 amino acid sequence together with V-J genes. VDJtools evaluated clonal expansion, Shannon diversity and CDR3 relatedness (CalcPairwiseDistances, ClusterSamples); CLCbio workbench built phylogenetic trees. Using coefficient-of-variation modelling across technical triplicates, the study counted a clone as expanded if it had at least 8 unique UMIs. Using fastp trimming at Q25 and MiXCR clonotype assembly, TCRdb reanalyzed the public sequencing data and kept in-frame beta chains. Duplicate CDR3 protein sequences are folded into a single record with the most common DNA and genes. TCRdb assigned the V and J calls; the authors' analysis was not used. In this sample the table shows 87,000 or so distinct CDR3 sequences, around 3.5% of which occur a single time. The ten most abundant clones make up less than 3% of the sample.

V and J are trimmed by 4 bases and 7 bases, and the gene matches miss 13 bases of the junction. The CDR3 runs 15 amino acids, cysteine and phenylalanine included. Only the CDR3 region is kept as DNA, spanning 45 bases read in frame from base 1. From a lookup of the germline V gene, CDR1 and CDR2 are MGHRA and YSYEKL. The sample comes from a study of neurological immune-mediated disorders (dated by TCRdb to the late 2010s). About the full investigation: Among the roughly 35 multiple sclerosis patients, approximately 30 had relapsing-remitting MS and 3 had secondary progressive MS. Peripheral blood TCR-beta repertoires from HTLV-I-associated myelopathy (HAM/TSP) patients, multiple sclerosis patients and healthy controls were compared by UMI-based sequencing. The 90 to 120 TCR-beta libraries covered PBMC samples along with longitudinal samples, technical triplicates, and paired sorted CD4+ and CD8+ T-cell subsets. The cohort included approximately 68 subjects: around 15 with HAM/TSP, some 34 with multiple sclerosis, and 20 healthy controls.

Unsorted PBMC libraries were generated from 2 million PBMCs stored in RNAlater at -80 °C until RNA extraction. The multiple sclerosis patients were enrolled in a US clinical protocol that evaluated disease progression with magnetic resonance imaging. Peripheral blood was subjected to Ficoll-Hypaque density gradient centrifugation to isolate PBMCs, which were then cryopreserved in liquid nitrogen. Study-wide conclusions, independent of this receptor: Repertoires from 18 of 34 MS patients were grouped by phylogenetic analysis into a cluster of related CDR3 sequences, suggesting a possible repertoire-level signature. TCR clonal expansion was highest in HAM/TSP patients and lowest in MS patients, with MS patients falling below even healthy controls. No identical CDR3 amino acid sequences were found to be shared among expanded clones across subjects, suggesting that TCR-beta repertoires were private in all groups. No clinical or MRI features were associated with the MS cluster, and the authors said that larger cohorts are needed.

Input material: PBMCs. This receptor chain uses TRBV4-1 and TRBJ2-7, and TRBD2 matches 7 of the central bases. This TCR was sampled from a woman aged 50 to 65 with multiple sclerosis. DNA sequence: TGCGCCAGCAGCCGGGAGCGGCTAGCGGTTGGAGAGCAGTACTTC. Its protein reads: CASSRERLAVGEQYF.